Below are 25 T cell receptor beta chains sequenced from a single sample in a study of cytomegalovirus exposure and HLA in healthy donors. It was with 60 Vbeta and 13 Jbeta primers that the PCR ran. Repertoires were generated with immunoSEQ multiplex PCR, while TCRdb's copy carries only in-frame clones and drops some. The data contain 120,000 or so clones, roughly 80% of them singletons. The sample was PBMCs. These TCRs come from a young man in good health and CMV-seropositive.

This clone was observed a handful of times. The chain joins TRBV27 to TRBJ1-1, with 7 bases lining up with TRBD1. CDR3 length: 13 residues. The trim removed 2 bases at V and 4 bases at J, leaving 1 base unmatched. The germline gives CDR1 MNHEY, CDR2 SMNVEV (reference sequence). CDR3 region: CASSLAGGTEAFF. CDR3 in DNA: TGTGCCAGCAGTTTAGCAGGGGGCACTGAAGCTTTCTTT.

The CDR3 coding sequence is TGTGCCAGCAGCCTTAGGGGCAGTAGCACTGAAGCTTTCTTT. Amino acid sequence: CASSLRGSSTEAFF. J is TRBJ1-1 and V is TRBV7-9; possibly TRBD1 for D (5 bases). Trimming stripped 5 bases from V and 4 bases from J, with 14 bases between. CDR1 and CDR2 from the germline V gene are SEHNR and FQNEAQ (reference sequence). The CDR3 is 14 amino acids.

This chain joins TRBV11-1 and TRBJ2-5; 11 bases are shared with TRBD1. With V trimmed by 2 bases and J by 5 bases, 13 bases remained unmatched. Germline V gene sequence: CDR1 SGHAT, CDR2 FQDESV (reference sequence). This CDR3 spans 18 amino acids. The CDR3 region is CASSLNDPRTGGRETQYF. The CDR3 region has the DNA TGTGCCAGCAGCTTAAATGACCCGAGGACAGGGGGCCGGGAGACCCAGTACTTC.

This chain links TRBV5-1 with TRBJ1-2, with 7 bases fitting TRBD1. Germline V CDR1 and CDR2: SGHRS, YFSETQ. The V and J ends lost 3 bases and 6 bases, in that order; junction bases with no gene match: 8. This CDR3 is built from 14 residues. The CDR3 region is CASSSEGAENGYTF. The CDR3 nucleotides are TGCGCCAGCAGCTCAGAGGGGGCCGAAAATGGCTACACCTTC.

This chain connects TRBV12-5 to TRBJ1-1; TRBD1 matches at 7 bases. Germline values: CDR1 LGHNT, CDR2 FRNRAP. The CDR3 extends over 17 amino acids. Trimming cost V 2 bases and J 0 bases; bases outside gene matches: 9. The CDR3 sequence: CASGLSLDREMNTEAFF. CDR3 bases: TGTGCTAGTGGTTTGTCCCTAGACAGGGAGATGAACACTGAAGCTTTCTTT.

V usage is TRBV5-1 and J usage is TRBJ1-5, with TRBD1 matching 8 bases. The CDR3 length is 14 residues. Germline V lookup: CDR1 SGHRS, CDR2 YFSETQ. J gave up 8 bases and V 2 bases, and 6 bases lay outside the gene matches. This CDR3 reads CASSFTGGLEPQHF. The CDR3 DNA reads TGCGCCAGCAGCTTTACAGGGGGGCTGGAGCCCCAGCATTTT. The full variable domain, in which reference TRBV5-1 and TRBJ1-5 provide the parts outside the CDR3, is KAGVTQTPRYLIKTRGQQVTLSCSPISGHRSVSWYQQTPGQGLQFLFEYFSETQRNKGNFPGRFSGRQFSNSRSEMNVSTLELGDSALYLCASSFTGGLEPQHFGDGTRLSIL.

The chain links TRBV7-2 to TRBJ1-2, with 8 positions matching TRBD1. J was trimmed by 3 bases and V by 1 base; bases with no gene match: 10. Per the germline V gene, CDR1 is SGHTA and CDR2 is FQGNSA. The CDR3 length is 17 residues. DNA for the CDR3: TGTGCCAGCAGCTTAGATGTACGGACAGGGTCCTACTATGGCTACACCTTC. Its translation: CASSLDVRTGSYYGYTF. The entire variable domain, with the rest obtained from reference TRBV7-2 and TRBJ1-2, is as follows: GAGVSQSPSNKVTEKGKDVELRCDPISGHTALYWYRQSLGQGLEFLIYFQGNSAPDKSGLPSDRFSAERTGGSVSTLTIQRTQQEDSAVYLCASSLDVRTGSYYGYTFGSGTRLTVV.

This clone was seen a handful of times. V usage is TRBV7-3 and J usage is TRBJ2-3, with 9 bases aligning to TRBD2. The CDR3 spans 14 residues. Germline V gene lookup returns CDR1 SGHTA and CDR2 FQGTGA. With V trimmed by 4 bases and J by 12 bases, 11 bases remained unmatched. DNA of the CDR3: TGTGCCAGCAGCTCTATCGGGACTAGCCCTTTTCAGTATTTT. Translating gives CASSSIGTSPFQYF.

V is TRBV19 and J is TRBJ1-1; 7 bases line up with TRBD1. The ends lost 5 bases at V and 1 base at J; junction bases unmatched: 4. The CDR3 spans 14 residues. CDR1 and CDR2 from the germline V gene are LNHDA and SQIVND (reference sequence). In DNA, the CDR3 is TGTGCCAGTAGTTACAGGGGTACGAACACTGAAGCTTTCTTT. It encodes CASSYRGTNTEAFF.

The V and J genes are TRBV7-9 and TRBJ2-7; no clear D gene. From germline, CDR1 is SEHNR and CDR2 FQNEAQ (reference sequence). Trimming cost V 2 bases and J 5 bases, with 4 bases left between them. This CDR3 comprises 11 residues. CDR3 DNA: TGTGCCAGCAGCTTATCTCACGAGCAGTACTTC. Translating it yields CASSLSHEQYF.

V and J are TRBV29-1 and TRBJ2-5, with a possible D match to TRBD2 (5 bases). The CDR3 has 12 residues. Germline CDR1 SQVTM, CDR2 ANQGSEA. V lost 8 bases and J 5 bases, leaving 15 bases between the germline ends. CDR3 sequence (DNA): TGCAGCCTGGAGGCCATTGGGGAGACCCAGTACTTC. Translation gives CSLEAIGETQYF.

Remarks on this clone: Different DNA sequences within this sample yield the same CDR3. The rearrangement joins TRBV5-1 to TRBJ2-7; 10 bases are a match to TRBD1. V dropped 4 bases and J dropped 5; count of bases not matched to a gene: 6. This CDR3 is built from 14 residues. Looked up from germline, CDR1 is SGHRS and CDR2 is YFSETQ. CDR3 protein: CASSPGQGTHEQYF. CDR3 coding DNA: TGCGCCAGCAGCCCGGGACAGGGGACCCACGAGCAGTACTTC. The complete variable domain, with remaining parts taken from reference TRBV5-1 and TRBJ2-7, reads KAGVTQTPRYLIKTRGQQVTLSCSPISGHRSVSWYQQTPGQGLQFLFEYFSETQRNKGNFPGRFSGRQFSNSRSEMNVSTLELGDSALYLCASSPGQGTHEQYFGPGTRLTVT.

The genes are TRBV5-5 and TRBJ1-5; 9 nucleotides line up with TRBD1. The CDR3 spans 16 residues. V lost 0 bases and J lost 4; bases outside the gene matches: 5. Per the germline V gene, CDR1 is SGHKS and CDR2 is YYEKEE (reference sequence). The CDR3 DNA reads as TGTGCCAGCAGCTTGGGGATCGGGACAGGGAATCAGCCCCAGCATTTT. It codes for CASSLGIGTGNQPQHF.

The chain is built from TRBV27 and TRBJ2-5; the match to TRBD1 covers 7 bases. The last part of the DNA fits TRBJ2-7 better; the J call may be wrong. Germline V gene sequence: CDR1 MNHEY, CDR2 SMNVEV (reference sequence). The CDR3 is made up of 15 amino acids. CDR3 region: CASSPNRGKLYEQYF. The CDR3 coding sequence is TGTGCCAGCAGCCCCAACAGGGGTAAGCTGTACGAGCAGTACTTC.

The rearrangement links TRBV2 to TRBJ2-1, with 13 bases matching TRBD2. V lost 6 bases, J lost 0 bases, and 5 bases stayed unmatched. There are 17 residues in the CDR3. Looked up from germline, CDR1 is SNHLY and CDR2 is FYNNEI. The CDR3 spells CASSVTSGGSSYNEQFF. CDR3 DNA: TGTGCCAGCAGCGTGACTAGCGGGGGGAGCTCCTACAATGAGCAGTTCTTC.

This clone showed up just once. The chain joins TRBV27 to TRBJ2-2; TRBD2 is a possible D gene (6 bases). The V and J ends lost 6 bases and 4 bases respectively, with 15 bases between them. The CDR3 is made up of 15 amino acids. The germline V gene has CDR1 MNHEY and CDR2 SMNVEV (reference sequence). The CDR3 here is CASSLGGLGTGELFF. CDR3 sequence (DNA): TGTGCCAGCAGCCTCGGGGGTTTGGGCACCGGGGAGCTGTTTTTT.

Written as DNA, the CDR3 is TGTGCCATCAGTGTCGGACAGGTAGACATTCAGTACTTC. It yields the protein CAISVGQVDIQYF. This chain uses TRBV10-3 with TRBJ2-4; 7 positions match TRBD1. The CDR3 is 13 residues long. Germline CDR1 is ENHRY and CDR2 is SYGVKD. V shed 4 bases, J shed 8 bases, and the junction held 5 bases outside the gene matches.

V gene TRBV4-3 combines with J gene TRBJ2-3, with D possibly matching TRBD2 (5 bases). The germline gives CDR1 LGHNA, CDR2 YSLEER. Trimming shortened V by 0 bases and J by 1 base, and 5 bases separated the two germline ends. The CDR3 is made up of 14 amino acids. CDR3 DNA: TGCGCCAGCAGCCAAGATAGCGGCACAGATACGCAGTATTTT. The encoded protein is CASSQDSGTDTQYF.

Here the CDR3 reads CASSSGLETDTQYF. CDR3 DNA: TGCGCCAGCAGCTCCGGACTAGAAACAGATACGCAGTATTTT. The rearrangement uses TRBV5-1 and TRBJ2-3; 7 bases map to TRBD2. The V gene's germline CDR1 is SGHRS and CDR2 YFSETQ. This CDR3 spans 14 amino acids. The V segment lost 3 bases and the J segment 3 bases; nucleotides outside the gene matches: 4.

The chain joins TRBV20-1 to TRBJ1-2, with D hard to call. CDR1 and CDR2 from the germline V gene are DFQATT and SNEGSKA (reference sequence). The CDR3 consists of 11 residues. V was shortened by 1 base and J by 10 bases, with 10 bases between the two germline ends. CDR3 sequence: CSARGNSHYTF. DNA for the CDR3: TGCAGTGCTAGAGGTAACAGCCACTACACCTTC.

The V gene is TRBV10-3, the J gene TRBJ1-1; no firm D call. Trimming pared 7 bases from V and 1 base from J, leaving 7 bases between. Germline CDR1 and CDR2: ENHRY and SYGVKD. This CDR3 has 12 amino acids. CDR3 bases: TGTGCCATCACCGCGGAGAACACTGAAGCTTTCTTT. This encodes CAITAENTEAFF.

In DNA form, the CDR3 reads TGTGCCAGCAGCTTGAGGACTAGCGACTTTACAGATACGCAGTATTTT. It translates to CASSLRTSDFTDTQYF. This chain joins TRBV7-3 and TRBJ2-3, with 9 bases aligning to TRBD2. The CDR3 has 16 amino acids. V was clipped by 3 bases and J by 3 bases; unmatched bases: 7. Germline V gives CDR1 SGHTA, CDR2 FQGTGA. The full variable domain, completed using reference TRBV7-3 and TRBJ2-3, is GAGVSQTPSNKVTEKGKYVELRCDPISGHTALYWYRQSLGQGPEFLIYFQGTGAADDSGLPNDRFFAVRPEGSVSTLKIQRTERGDSAVYLCASSLRTSDFTDTQYFGPGTRLTVL.

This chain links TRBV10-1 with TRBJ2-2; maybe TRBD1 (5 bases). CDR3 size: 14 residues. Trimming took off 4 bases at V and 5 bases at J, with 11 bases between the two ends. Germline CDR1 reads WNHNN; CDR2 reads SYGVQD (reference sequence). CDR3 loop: CASSARAGTGELFF. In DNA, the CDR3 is TGCGCCAGCAGTGCTCGAGCAGGGACCGGGGAGCTGTTTTTT.

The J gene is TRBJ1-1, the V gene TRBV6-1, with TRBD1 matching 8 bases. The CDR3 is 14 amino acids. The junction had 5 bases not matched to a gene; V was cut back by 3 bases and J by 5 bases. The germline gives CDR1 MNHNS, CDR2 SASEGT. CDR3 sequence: CASSDLTGGTEAFF. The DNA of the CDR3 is TGTGCCAGCAGTGATCTAACAGGGGGAACTGAAGCTTTCTTT.

The CDR3: CASSELDRDYGYTF. DNA of the CDR3: TGCGCCAGCAGCGAGCTGGACAGGGACTATGGCTACACCTTC. V gene TRBV5-1 combines with J gene TRBJ1-2; the match to TRBD1 covers 8 bases. Germline V gene sequence: CDR1 SGHRS, CDR2 YFSETQ. The trim removed 4 bases at V and 3 bases at J, leaving 5 bases unmatched. CDR3 length equals 14 residues.